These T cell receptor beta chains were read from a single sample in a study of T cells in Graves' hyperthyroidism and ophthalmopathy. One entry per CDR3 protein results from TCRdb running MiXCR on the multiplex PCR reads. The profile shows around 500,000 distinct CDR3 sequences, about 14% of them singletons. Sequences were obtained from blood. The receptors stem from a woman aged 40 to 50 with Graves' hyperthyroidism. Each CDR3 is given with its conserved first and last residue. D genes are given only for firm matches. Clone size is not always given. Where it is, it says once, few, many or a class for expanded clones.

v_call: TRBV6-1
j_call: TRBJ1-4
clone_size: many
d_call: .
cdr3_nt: TGTGCCAGCAGACCTCAGTACGCTGCAACTAATGAAAAACTGTTTTTT
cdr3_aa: CASRPQYAATNEKLFF

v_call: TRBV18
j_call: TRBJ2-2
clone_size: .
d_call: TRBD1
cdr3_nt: TGTGCCGGCTCACCGGACAGGGGTCTTTACACCGGGGAGCTGTTTTTT
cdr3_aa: CAGSPDRGLYTGELFF

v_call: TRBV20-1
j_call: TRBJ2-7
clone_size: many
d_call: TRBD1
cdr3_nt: TGCAGTGCAAGCAGGACAGGGGAAGAGCAGTACTTC
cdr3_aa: CSASRTGEEQYF

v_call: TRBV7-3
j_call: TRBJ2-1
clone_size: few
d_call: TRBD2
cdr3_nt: TGTGCCAGCAGCCCTCGAGTTGGAGCGGGAAACTACAATGAGCAGTTCTTC
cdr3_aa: CASSPRVGAGNYNEQFF

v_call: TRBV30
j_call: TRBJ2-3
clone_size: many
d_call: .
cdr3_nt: TGTGCCTGGAGTGAGGACTACCCAGATACGCAGTATTTT
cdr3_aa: CAWSEDYPDTQYF

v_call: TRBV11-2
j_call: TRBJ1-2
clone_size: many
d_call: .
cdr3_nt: TGTGCCAGCAGCGGCCCGGGGCCCGCAGGTGGCTACACCTTC
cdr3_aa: CASSGPGPAGGYTF

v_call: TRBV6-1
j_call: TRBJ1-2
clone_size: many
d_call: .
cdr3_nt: TGTGCCAGCACAGAAGCTAACTATGGCTACACCTTC
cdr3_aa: CASTEANYGYTF

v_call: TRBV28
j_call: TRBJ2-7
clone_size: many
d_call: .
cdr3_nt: TGTGCCAGCAGTTCAATGGCAGGGTACGAGCAGTACTTC
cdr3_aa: CASSSMAGYEQYF

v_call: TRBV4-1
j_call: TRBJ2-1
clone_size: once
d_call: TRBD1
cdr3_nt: TGCGCCAGCAGCCATACAGGGGGCCCATACAATGAGCAGTTCTTC
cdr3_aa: CASSHTGGPYNEQFF

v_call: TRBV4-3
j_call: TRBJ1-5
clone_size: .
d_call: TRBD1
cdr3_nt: TGCGCCAGCAGCCAAGAATTAGGGACAGGAACTTATAGCAATCAGCCCCAGCATTTT
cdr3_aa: CASSQELGTGTYSNQPQHF

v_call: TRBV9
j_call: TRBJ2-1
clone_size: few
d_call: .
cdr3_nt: TGTGCCAGCAGCGTAGACGAAAATGAGCAGTTCTTC
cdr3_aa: CASSVDENEQFF

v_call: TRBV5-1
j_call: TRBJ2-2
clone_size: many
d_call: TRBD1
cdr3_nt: TGCGCCAGCAGCTTGTTACCGGGACAGGGGAACACCGGGGAGCTGTTTTTT
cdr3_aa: CASSLLPGQGNTGELFF

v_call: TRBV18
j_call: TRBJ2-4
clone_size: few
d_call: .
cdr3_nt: TGTGCCAGCTCATTACCGGAGAGGGATAACATTCAGTACTTC
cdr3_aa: CASSLPERDNIQYF

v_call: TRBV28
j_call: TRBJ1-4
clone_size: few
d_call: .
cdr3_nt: TGTGCCAGCAGTCTCGAATTGGATGAAAAACTGTTTTTT
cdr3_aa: CASSLELDEKLFF

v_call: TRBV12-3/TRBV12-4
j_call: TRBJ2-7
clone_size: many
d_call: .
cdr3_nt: TGTGCCAGCAGTTCGTACGGACCCTACGAGCAGTACTTC
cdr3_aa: CASSSYGPYEQYF

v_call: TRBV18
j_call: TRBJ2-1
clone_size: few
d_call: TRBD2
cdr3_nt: TGTGCCAGCTCACCCACCCCGGGGGGACTAGCGGACAATGAGCAGTTCTTC
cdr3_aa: CASSPTPGGLADNEQFF

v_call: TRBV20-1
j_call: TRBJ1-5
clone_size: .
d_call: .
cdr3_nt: TGCAGTGCTAGTTCTGGGAGCGGGACGGATAGCAATCAGCCCCAGCATTTT
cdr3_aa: CSASSGSGTDSNQPQHF

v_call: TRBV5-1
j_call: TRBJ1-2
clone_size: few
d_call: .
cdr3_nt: TGCGCCAGCAGCTTGGATGGGGGCTATGGCTACACCTTC
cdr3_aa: CASSLDGGYGYTF

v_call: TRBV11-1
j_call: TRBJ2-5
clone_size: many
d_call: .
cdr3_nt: TGTGCCAGCAGCGAGACTGGCCCGGTAGGGACCCAGTACTTC
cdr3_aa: CASSETGPVGTQYF

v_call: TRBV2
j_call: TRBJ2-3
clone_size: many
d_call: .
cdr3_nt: TGTGCCAGCAGTACCGGGGACCTTAAGACAGATACGCAGTATTTT
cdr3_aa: CASSTGDLKTDTQYF

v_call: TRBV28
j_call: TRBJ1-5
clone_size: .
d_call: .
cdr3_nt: TGTGCCAGCAGTTTACAGGGTAAGGGCAATCAGCCCCAGCATTTT
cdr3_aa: CASSLQGKGNQPQHF

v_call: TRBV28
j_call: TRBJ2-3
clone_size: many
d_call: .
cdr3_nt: TGTGCCAGCAGCACCAAATTGGGGGATACGCAGTATTTT
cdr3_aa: CASSTKLGDTQYF

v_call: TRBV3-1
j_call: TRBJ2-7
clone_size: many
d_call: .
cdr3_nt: TGTGCCAGCAGCCCCCGGGCGCGCCACGAGCAGTACTTC
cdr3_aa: CASSPRARHEQYF

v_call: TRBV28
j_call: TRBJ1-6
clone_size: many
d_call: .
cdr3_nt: TGTGCCAGCAGTTTAGACCAGGGCGATTGGTCACCCCTCCACTTT
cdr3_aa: CASSLDQGDWSPLHF

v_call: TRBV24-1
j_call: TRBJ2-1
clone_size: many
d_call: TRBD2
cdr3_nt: TGTGCCACCAGTGATTTCCCCACGGGACTAGCGGGAGGTGGGCAGTTCTTC
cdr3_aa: CATSDFPTGLAGGGQFF

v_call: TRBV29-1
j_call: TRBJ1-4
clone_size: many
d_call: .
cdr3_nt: TGCAGCGTTACTGACAGCACAACTAATGAAAAACTGTTTTTT
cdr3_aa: CSVTDSTTNEKLFF

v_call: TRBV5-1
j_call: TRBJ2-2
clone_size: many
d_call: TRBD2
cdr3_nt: TGCGCCAGCAGCTTGCGGTCGGCTAGCGGTGCCGGGGAGCTGTTTTTT
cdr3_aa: CASSLRSASGAGELFF

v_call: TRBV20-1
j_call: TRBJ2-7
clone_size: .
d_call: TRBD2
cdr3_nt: TGCAGTGCTGGGGGACTAGCGGGAGTCGAGCAGTACTTC
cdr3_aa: CSAGGLAGVEQYF

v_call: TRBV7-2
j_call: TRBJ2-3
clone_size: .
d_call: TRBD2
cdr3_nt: TGTGCCAGCAGCTTTACTAGCGGGAGTAGCACAGATACGCAGTATTTT
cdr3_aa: CASSFTSGSSTDTQYF

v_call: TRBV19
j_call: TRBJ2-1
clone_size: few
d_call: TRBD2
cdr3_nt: TGTGCCAGTAGTCTTAGCCGAGGCCTAGCGGGAGGCCGGAGGTACAATGAGCAGTTCTTC
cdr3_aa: CASSLSRGLAGGRRYNEQFF

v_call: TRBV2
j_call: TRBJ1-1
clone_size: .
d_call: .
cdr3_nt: TGTGCCAGCAGGGACAGCAAAACCTTGAACACTGAAGCTTTCTTT
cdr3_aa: CASRDSKTLNTEAFF

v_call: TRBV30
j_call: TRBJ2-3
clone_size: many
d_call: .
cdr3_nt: TGTGCTGTCCTGGGTCTTCAATCAGATACGCAGTATTTT
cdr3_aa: CAVLGLQSDTQYF

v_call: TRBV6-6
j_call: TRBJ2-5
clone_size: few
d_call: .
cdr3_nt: TGTGCCAGCAGTTACCAGTTTTCGGAGACCCAGTACTTC
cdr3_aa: CASSYQFSETQYF

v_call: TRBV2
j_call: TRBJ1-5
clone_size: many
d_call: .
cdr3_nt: TGTGCCAGCAGGCCGGGGGGTCGGATGAGTAGCAATCAGCCCCAGCATTTT
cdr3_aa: CASRPGGRMSSNQPQHF

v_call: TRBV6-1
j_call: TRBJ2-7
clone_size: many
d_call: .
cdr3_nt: TGTGCCAGCAGTGAAATGGCAGGGAGGAACGAGCAGTACTTC
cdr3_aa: CASSEMAGRNEQYF

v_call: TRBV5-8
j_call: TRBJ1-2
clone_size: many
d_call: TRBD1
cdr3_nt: TGTGCCAGCAGCATAGGGACAGGGGCCTCCTATGGCTACACCTTC
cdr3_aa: CASSIGTGASYGYTF

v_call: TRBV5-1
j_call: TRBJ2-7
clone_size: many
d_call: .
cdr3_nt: TGCGCCAGCAGCTTGGAATGGGGTACCATGGGCGAGCAGTACTTC
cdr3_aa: CASSLEWGTMGEQYF

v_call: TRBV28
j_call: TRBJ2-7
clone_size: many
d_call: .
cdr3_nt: TGTGCCAGCAGTTTATCGGTAGGAGACTACGAGCAGTACTTC
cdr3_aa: CASSLSVGDYEQYF

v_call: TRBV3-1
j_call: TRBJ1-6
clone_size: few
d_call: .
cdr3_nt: TGTGCCAGCAGCCAAGATTCACCCCTCCACTTT
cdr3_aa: CASSQDSPLHF

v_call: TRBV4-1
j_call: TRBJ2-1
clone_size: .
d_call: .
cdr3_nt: TGCGCCAACAGCCAAGCCCAGCACAATGAGCAGTTCTTC
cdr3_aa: CANSQAQHNEQFF

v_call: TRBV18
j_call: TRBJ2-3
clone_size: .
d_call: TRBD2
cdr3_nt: TGTGCCAGCTGTAGGCGGGAGGTAAAAGATACGCAGTATTTT
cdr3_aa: CASCRREVKDTQYF

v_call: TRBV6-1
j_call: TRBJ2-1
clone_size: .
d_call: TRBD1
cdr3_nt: TGTGCCAGCAGCGGCGGACAGGGGGCTCGGAGCAATGAGCAGTTCTTC
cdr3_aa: CASSGGQGARSNEQFF

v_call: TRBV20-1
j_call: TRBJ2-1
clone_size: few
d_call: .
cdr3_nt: TGCAGTGCTAGAAAAAGTTGGGATCCGCAGTTCTTC
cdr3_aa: CSARKSWDPQFF

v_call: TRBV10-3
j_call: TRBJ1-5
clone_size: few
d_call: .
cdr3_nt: TGTGCCATCAGTATTGACGGAAGCAATCAGCCCCAGCATTTT
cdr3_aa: CAISIDGSNQPQHF

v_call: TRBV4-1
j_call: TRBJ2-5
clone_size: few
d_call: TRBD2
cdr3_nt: TGCGCCAGCAGCCAAGGGTTGACGGGAGGGCGGGAGACCCAGTACTTC
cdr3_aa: CASSQGLTGGRETQYF

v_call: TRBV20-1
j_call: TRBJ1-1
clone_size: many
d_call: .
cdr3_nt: TGCAGTATCAAGGGTCAGGCTGGGGCTGAAGCTTTCTTT
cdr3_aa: CSIKGQAGAEAFF

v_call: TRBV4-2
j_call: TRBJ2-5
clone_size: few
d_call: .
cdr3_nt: TGTGCCAGCAGCCAAGATCTGGGGGAGGAGACCCAGTACTTC
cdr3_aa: CASSQDLGEETQYF

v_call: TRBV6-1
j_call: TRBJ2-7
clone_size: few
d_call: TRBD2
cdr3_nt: TGTGCCAGCAAATCCGGACTAGCGGGGGGCTACGAGCAGTACTTC
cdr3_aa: CASKSGLAGGYEQYF

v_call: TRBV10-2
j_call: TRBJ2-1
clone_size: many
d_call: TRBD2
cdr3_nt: TGCGCCAGCACATTAGCGGGAGGGGGCCTTAATGAGCAGTTCTTC
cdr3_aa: CASTLAGGGLNEQFF

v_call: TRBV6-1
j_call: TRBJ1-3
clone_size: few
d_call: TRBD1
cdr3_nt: TGTGCCAGCAGTGAGGGAGGGACAGGGGGCGCAGGAACTGGAAACACCATATATTTT
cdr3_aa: CASSEGGTGGAGTGNTIYF

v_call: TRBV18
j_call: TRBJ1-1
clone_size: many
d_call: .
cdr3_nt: TGTGCCAGCTCACCGTCCATCTCCGACACTGAAGCTTTCTTT
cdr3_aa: CASSPSISDTEAFF

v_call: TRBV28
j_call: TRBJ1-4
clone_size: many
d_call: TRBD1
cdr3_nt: TGTGCCAGCAGCCGGACAGGGGGAGGAGAAAAACTGTTTTTT
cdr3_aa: CASSRTGGGEKLFF

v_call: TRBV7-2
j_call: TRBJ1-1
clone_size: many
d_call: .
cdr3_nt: TGTGCCAGCAGCTTCGATTCCGACACTGAAGCTTTCTTT
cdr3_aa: CASSFDSDTEAFF

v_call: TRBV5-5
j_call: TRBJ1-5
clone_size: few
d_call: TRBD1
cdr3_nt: TGTGCCAGCAGCACGGGACAGGGAGGCAGTCAGCCCCAGCATTTT
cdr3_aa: CASSTGQGGSQPQHF

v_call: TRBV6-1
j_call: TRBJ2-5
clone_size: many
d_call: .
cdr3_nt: TGTGCCAGCAGTGAAAGGGAGGCTCCGTACCAAGAGACCCAGTACTTC
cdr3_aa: CASSEREAPYQETQYF

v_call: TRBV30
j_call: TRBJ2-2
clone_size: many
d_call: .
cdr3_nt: TGTGCCTGGAGGCCCGACCCGTTTGGGGGGGAGCTGTTTTTT
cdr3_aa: CAWRPDPFGGELFF

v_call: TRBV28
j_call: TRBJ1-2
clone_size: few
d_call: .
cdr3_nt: TGTGCCAGCACCCCGGGGCACTATGGCTACACCTTC
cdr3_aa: CASTPGHYGYTF

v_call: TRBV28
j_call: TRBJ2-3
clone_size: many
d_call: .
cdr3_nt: TGTGCCAGCAGGTTTTCGTCGGATACGCAGTATTTT
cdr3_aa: CASRFSSDTQYF

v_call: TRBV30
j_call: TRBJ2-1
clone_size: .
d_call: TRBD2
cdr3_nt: TGTGCCTGGGAAATTAGCGGGATCTACAATGAGCAGTTCTTC
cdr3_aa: CAWEISGIYNEQFF